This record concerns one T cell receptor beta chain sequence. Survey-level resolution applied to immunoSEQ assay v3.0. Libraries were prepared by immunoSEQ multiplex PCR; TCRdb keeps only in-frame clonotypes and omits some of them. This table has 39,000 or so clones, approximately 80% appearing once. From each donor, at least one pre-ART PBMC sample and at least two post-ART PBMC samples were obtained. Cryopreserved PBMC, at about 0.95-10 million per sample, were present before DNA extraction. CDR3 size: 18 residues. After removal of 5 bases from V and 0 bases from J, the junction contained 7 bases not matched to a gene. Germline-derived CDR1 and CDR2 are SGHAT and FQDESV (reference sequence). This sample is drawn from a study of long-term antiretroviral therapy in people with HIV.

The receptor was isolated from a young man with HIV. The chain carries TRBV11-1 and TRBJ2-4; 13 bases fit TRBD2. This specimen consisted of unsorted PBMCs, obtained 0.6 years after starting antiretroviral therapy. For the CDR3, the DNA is TGTGCCAGCAGCGCAGAGACTAGCGGGAGGAGAGCCAAAAACATTCAGTACTTC. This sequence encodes CASSAETSGRRAKNIQYF.